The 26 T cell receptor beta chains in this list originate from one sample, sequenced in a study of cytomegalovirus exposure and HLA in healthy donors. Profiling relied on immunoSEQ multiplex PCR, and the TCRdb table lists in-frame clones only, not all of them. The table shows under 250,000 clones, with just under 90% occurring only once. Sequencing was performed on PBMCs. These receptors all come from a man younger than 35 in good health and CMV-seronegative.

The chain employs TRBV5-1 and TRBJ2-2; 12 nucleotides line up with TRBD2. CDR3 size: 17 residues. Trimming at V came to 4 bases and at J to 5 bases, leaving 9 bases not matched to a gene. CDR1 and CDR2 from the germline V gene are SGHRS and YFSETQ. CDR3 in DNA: TGCGCCAGCAGCACCGGAACAACTAGCGGGGGGACCGGGGAGCTGTTTTTT. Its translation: CASSTGTTSGGTGELFF.

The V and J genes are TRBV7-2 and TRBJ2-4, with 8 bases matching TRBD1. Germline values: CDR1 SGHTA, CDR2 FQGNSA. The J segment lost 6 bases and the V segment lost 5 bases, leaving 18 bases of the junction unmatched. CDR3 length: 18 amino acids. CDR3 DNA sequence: TGTGCCAGCAGCCCCTTTGGACAGGGCCTACTTAGGGGAAACATTCAGTACTTC. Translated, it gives CASSPFGQGLLRGNIQYF.

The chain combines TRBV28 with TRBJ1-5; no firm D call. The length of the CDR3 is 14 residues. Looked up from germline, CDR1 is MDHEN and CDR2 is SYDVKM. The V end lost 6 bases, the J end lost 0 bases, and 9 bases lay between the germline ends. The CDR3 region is CASRFPNSNQPQHF. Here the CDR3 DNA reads TGTGCCAGCAGATTTCCAAATAGCAATCAGCCCCAGCATTTT.

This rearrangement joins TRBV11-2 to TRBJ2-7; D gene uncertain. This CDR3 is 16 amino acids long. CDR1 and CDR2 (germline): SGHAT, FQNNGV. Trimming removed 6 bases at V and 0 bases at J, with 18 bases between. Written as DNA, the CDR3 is TGTGCCAGCAGTTACGCCCGACATACACTCTCCTACGAGCAGTACTTC. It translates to CASSYARHTLSYEQYF.

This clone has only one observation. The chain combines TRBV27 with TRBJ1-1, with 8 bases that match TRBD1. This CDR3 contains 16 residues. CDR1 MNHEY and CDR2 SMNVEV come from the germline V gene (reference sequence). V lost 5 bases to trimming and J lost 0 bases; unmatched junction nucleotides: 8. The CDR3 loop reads CASSASTGEVNTEAFF. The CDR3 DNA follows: TGTGCCAGCAGTGCCTCGACAGGGGAGGTGAACACTGAAGCTTTCTTT.

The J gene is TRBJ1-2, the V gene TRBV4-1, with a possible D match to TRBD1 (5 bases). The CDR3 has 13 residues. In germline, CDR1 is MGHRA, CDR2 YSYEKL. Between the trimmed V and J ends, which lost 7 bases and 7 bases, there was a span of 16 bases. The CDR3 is CASIGREKRGYTF. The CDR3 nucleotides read TGCGCCAGCATCGGCAGGGAAAAGCGTGGCTACACCTTC.

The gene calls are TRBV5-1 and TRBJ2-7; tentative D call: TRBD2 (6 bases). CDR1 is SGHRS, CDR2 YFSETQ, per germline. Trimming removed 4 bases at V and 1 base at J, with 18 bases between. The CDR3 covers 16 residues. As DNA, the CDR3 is TGCGCCAGCAGCCTGAGAGTTAGCGGAGGATCCTACGAGCAGTACTTC. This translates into CASSLRVSGGSYEQYF.

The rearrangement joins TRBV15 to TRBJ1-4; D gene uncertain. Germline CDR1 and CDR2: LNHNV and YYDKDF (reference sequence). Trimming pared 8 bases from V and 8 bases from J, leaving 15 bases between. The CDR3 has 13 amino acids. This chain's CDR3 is CATSEGSREKLFF. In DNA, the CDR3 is TGTGCCACCTCCGAGGGTTCTCGAGAAAAACTGTTTTTT. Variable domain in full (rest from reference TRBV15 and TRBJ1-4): DAMVIQNPRYQVTQFGKPVTLSCSQTLNHNVMYWYQQKSSQAPKLLFHYYDKDFNNEADTPDNFQSRRPNTSFCFLDIRSPGLGDTAMYLCATSEGSREKLFFGSGTQLSVL.

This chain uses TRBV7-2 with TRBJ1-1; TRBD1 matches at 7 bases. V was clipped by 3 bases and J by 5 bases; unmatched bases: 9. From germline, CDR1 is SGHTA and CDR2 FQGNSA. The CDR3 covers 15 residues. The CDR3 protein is CASSFQDRTLTEAFF. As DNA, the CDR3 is TGTGCCAGCAGCTTTCAGGACAGGACGTTAACTGAAGCTTTCTTT.

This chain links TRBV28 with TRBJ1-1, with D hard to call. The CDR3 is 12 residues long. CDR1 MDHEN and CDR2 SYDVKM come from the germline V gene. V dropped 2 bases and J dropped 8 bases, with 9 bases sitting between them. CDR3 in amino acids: CASSLVHNEAFF. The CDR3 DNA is TGTGCCAGCAGTTTAGTCCACAACGAAGCTTTCTTT.

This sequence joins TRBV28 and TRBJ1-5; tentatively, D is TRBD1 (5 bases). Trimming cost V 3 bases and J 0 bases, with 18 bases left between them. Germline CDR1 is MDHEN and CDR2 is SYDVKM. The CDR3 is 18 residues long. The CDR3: CASSLASGRGYSNQPQHF. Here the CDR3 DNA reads TGTGCCAGCAGTTTGGCCTCTGGGAGGGGCTATAGCAATCAGCCCCAGCATTTT.

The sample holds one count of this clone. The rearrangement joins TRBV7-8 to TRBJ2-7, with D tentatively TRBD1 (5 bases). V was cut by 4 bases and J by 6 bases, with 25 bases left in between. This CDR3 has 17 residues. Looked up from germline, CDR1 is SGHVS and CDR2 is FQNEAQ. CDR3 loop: CASSSYSSQGILGEQYF. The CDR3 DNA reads TGTGCCAGCAGCTCCTATTCTTCCCAGGGAATCTTGGGCGAGCAGTACTTC.

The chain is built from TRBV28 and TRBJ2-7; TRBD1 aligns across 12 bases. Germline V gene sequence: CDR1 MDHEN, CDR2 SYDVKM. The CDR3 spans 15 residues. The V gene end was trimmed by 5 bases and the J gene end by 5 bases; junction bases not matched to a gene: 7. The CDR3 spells CASSTPGQGANEQYF. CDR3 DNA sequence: TGTGCCAGCAGTACTCCGGGACAGGGGGCCAACGAGCAGTACTTC.

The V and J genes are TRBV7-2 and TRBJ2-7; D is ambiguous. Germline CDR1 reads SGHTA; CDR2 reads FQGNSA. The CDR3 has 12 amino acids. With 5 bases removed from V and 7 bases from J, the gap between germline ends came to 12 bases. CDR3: CASSPPLREQYF. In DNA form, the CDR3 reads TGTGCCAGCAGCCCCCCACTGAGGGAGCAGTACTTC.

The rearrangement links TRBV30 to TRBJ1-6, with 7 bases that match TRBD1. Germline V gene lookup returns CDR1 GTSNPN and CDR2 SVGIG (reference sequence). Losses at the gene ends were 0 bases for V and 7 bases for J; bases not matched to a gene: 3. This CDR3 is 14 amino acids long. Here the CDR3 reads CAWSVATGNSPLHF. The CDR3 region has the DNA TGTGCCTGGAGTGTCGCGACAGGGAATTCACCCCTCCACTTT. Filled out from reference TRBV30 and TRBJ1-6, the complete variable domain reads SQTIHQWPATLVQPVGSPLSLECTVEGTSNPNLYWYRQAAGRGLQLLFYSVGIGQISSEVPQNLSASRPQDRQFILSSKKLLLSDSGFYLCAWSVATGNSPLHFGNGTRLTVT.

For the CDR3, the DNA is TGTGCCAGCAGCGCCAGACAGGGTGCTGAAGCTTTCTTT. Encoded protein: CASSARQGAEAFF. The chain is built from TRBV7-2 and TRBJ1-1; 7 positions agree with TRBD1. This CDR3 is 13 amino acids long. The germline V gene encodes CDR1 SGHTA and CDR2 FQGNSA. The junction had 6 bases not matched to a gene; V was cut back by 5 bases and J by 6 bases.

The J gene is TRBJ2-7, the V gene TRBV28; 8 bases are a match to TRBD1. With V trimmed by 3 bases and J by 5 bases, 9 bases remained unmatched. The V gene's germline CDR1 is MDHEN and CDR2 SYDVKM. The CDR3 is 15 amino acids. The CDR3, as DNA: TGTGCCAGCAGTTTTTGGGCCAGGGGGCGAGACGAGCAGTACTTC. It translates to CASSFWARGRDEQYF. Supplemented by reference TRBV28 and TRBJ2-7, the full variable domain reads DVKVTQSSRYLVKRTGEKVFLECVQDMDHENMFWYRQDPGLGLRLIYFSYDVKMKEKGDIPEGYSVSREKKERFSLILESASTNQTSMYLCASSFWARGRDEQYFGPGTRLTVT.

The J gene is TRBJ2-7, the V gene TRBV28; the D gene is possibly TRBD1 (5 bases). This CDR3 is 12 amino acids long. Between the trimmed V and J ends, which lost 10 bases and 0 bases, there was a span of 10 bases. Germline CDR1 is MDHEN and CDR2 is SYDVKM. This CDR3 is CATQGSSYEQYF. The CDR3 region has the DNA TGTGCCACCCAGGGCAGCTCCTACGAGCAGTACTTC.

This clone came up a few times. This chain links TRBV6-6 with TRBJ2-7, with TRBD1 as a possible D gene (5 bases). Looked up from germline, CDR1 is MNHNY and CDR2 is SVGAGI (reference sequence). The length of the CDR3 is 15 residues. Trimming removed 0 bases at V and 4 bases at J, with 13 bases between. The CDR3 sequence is CASSYSGRERYEQYF. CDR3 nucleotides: TGTGCCAGCAGTTACTCGGGCAGGGAAAGGTACGAGCAGTACTTC.

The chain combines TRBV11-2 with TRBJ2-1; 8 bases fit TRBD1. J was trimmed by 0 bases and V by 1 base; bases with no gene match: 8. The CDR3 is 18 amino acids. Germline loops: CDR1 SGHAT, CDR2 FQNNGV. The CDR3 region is CASSLAPGQANSYNEQFF. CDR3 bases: TGTGCCAGCAGCTTAGCCCCGGGACAGGCTAACTCCTACAATGAGCAGTTCTTC.

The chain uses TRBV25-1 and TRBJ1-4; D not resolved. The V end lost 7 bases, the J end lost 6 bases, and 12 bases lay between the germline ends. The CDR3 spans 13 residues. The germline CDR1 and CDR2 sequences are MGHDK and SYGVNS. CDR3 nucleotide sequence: TGTGCCAGCAAGACTATGGGAGATGAAAAACTGTTTTTT. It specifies CASKTMGDEKLFF.

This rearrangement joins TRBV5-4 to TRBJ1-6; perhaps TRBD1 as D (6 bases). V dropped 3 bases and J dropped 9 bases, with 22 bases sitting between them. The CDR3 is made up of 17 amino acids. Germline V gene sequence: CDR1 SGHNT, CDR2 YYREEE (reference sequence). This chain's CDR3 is CASSSPRDTPDLSPLHF. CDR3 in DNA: TGTGCCAGCAGCTCCCCCCGGGACACTCCAGACCTTTCACCCCTCCACTTT.

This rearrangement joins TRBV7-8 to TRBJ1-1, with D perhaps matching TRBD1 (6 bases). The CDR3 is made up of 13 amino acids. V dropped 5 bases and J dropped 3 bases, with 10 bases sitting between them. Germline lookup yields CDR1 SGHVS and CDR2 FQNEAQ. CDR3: CASSPQGYTEAFF. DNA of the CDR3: TGTGCCAGCAGCCCACAGGGTTACACTGAAGCTTTCTTT.

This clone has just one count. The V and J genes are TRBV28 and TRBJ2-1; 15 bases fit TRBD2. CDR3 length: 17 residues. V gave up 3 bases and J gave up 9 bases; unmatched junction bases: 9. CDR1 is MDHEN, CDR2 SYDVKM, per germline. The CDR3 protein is CASSLAGTSGGPGEQFF. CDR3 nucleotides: TGTGCCAGCAGTTTGGCAGGGACTAGCGGGGGGCCCGGTGAGCAGTTCTTC.

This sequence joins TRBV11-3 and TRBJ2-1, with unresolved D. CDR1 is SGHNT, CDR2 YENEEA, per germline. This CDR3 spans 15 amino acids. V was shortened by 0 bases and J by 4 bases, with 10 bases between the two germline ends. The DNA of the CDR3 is TGTGCCAGCAGCTTAGAGAGTACCTCTTACAATGAGCAGTTCTTC. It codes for CASSLESTSYNEQFF. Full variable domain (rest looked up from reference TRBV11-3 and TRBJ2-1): EAGVVQSPRYKIIEKKQPVAFWCNPISGHNTLYWYLQNLGQGPELLIRYENEEAVDDSQLPKDRFSAERLKGVDSTLKIQPAELGDSAVYLCASSLESTSYNEQFFGPGTRLTVL.

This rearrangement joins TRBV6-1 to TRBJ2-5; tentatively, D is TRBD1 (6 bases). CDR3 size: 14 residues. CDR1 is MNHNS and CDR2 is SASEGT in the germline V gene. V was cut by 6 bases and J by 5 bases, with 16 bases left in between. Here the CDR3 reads CASSATGSRETQYF. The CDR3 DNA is TGTGCCAGCAGCGCGACAGGATCGAGGGAGACCCAGTACTTC.